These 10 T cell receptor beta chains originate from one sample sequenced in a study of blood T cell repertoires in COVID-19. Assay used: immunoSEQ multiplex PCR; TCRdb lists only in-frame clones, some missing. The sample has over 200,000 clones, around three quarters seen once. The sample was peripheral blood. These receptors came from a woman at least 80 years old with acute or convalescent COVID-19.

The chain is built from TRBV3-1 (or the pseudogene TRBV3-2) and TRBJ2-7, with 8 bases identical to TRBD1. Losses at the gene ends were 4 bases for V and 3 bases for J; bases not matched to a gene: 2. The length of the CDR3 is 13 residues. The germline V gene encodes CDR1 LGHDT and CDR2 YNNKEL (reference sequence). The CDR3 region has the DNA TGTGCCAGCAGCCCACAGGGGGGCTACGAGCAGTACTTC. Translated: CASSPQGGYEQYF.

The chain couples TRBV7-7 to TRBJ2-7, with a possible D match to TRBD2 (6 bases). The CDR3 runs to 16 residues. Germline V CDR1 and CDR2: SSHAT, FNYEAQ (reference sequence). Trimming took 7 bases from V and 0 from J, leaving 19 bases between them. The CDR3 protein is CASIPGEAKDSYEQYF. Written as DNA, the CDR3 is TGTGCCAGCATCCCCGGGGAGGCTAAAGACTCCTACGAGCAGTACTTC. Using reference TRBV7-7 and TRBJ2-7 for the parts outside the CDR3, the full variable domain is GAGVSQSPRYKVTKRGQDVTLRCDPISSHATLYWYQQALGQGPEFLTYFNYEAQPDKSGLPSDRFSAERPEGSISTLTIQRTEQRDSAMYRCASIPGEAKDSYEQYFGPGTRLTVT.

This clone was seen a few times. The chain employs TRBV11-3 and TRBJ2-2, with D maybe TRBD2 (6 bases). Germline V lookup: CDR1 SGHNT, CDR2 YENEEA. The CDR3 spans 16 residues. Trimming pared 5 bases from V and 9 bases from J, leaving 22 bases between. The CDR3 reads CASSLLGGKSPRELFF. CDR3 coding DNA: TGTGCCAGCAGCCTGCTTGGCGGGAAATCTCCCAGGGAGCTGTTTTTT.

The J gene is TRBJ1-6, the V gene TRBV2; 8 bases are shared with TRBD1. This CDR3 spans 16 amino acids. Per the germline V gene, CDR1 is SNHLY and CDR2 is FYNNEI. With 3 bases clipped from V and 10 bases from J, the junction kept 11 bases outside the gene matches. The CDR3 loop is CASSERQGAGRSPLHF. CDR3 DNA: TGTGCCAGCAGTGAGCGGCAGGGGGCCGGGAGGTCACCCCTCCACTTT.

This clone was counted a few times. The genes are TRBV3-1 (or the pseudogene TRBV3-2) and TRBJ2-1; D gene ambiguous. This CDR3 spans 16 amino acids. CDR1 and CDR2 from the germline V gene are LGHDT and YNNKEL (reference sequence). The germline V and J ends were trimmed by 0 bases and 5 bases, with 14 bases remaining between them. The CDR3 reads CASSQDWRRGDNEQFF. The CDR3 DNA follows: TGTGCCAGCAGCCAAGATTGGCGGCGTGGCGACAATGAGCAGTTCTTC.

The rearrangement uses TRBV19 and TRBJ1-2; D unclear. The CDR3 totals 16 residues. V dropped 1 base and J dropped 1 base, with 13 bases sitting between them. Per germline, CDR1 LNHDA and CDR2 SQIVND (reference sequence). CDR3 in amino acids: CASSIVGTESNYGYTF. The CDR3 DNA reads TGTGCCAGTAGTATAGTCGGAACAGAAAGTAACTATGGCTACACCTTC.

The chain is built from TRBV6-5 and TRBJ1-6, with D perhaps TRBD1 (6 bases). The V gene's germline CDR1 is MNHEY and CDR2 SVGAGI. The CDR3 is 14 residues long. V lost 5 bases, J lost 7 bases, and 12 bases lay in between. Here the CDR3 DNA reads TGTGCCAGCAGTCCACAGGGCAACAATTCACCCCTCCACTTT. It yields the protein CASSPQGNNSPLHF.

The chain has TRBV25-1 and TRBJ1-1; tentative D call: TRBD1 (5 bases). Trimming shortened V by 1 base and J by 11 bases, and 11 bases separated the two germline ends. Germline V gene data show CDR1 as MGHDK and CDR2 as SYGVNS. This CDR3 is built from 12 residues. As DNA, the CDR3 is TGTGCCAGCAGTGAATCGGAAGGGGTGGCTTTCTTT. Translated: CASSESEGVAFF.

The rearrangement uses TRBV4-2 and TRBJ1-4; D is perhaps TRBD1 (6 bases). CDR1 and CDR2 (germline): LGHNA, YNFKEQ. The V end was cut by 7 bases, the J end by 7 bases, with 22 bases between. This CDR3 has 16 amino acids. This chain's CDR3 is CASTIGGARRGEKLFF. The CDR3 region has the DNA TGTGCCAGCACCATCGGGGGGGCGCGACGGGGTGAAAAACTGTTTTTT.

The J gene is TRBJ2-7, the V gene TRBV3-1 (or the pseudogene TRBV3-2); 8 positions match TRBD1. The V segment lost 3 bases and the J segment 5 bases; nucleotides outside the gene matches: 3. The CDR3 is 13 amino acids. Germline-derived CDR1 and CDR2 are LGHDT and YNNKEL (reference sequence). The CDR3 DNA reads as TGTGCCAGCAGCCAGCAGGGGGCCGACGAGCAGTACTTC. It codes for CASSQQGADEQYF.